This T cell receptor (beta chain) derives from a study of tumor-infiltrating lymphocytes in oesophageal squamous cell carcinoma. TCRdb ran MiXCR on the PCR reads and lists one entry per CDR3 protein. The repertoire holds some 11,000 distinct CDR3 sequences, with around 50% as singletons. The CDR3 spans 14 residues. Germline loops: CDR1 SGHTS, CDR2 YDEGEE. Trimming removed 4 bases from V and 8 bases from J; junction bases left unmatched: 6. This clonotype was picked up many times. Input material: esophageal tumor tissue. This chain connects TRBV5-8 to TRBJ2-1; TRBD1 aligns across 10 bases. The sequence was collected from a female donor with esophageal squamous cell carcinoma. CDR3 residues: CASSPGTGVHEQFF. The CDR3 DNA reads TGTGCCAGCAGCCCCGGGACAGGGGTCCATGAGCAGTTCTTC. Drawing the rest from reference TRBV5-8 and TRBJ2-1, the complete variable domain is EAGVTQSPTHLIKTRGQQATLRCSPISGHTSVYWYQQALGLGLQFLLWYDEGEERNRGNFPPRFSGRQFPNYSSELNVNALELEDSALYLCASSPGTGVHEQFFGPGTRLTVL.